The T cell receptor beta chain under discussion was sequenced for a study of CD8 T cells in Susac syndrome. About the research overall: Treatment status at blood draw for the Susac syndrome patients was therapy-naive, corticosteroids, or intravenous immunoglobulin alone.

The RNA, about 0.45 to 1 ug, was put through reverse transcription using random hexamers. TCRdb reprocessed the immunoSEQ multiplex PCR reads with MiXCR, giving one entry per CDR3 protein. The table has under 90,000 distinct CDR3 sequences, roughly 91% seen once. V was pared by 4 bases and J by 1 base, with 10 bases between. CDR1 is LGHNT and CDR2 is FRNRAP in the germline V gene. The CDR3 has 14 amino acids. Sequencing of TCR beta was performed on blood CD8+ T cells and on blood CD4+ T cells. The source material was CD4+ T cells from PBMCs. V gene TRBV12-5 combines with J gene TRBJ1-1, with a weak D call TRBD1 (5 bases). This receptor was identified in a human donor with Susac syndrome. The CDR3 DNA reads as TGTGCTAGTGGTTCCCGGGGCTCGAACACTGAAGCTTTCTTT. This translates into CASGSRGSNTEAFF. The whole variable domain, remainder taken from reference TRBV12-5 and TRBJ1-1, is DARVTQTPRHKVTEMGQEVTMRCQPILGHNTVFWYRQTMMQGLELLAYFRNRAPLDDSGMPKDRFSAEMPDATLATLKIQPSEPRDSAVYFCASGSRGSNTEAFFGQGTRLTVV.